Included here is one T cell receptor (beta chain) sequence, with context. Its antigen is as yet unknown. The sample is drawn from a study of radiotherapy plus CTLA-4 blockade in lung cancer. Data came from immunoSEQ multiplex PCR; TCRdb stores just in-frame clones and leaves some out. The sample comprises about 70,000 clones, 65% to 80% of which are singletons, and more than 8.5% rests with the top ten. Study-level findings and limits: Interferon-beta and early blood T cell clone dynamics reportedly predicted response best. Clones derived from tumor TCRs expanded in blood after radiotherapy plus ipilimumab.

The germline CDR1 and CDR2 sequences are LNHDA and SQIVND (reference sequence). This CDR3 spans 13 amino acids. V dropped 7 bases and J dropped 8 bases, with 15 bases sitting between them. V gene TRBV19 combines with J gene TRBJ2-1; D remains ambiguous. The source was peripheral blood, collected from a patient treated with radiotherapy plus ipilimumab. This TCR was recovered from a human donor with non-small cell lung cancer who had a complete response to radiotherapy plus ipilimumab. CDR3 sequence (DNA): TGTGCCAGTACAGTAACCATCCGCGATGAGCAGTTCTTC. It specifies CASTVTIRDEQFF.